The present T cell receptor (beta chain) was sequenced within a study of blood T cell repertoires in COVID-19. Across the study: COVID-19 samples from acute and convalescent phases originated in the United States, Italy and Spain. Sources were T cells, B-cell-depleted T cells, or PBMCs; the material itself was cDNA or gDNA.

Original analysis: Quantification of nucleated cells was approximated via reference gene primer amplification. Clones were read by immunoSEQ multiplex PCR, and TCRdb kept only the in-frame ones, dropping some. Clone size and V and J calls were adopted from that table, with D and trimming inferred from the DNA. The sample contains 100,000 to 120,000 clones, roughly 85% of which appear only once. Trimming removed 6 bases at V and 4 bases at J, with 16 bases between. This CDR3 has 15 amino acids. Germline values: CDR1 KGHSH, CDR2 LQKENI. Sequenced sample: peripheral blood. This receptor was identified in a man in his forties or fifties with acute or convalescent COVID-19. The chain is built from TRBV18 and TRBJ1-5; D is ambiguous. CDR3 in amino acids: CASSPNGRNNQPQHF. The DNA of the CDR3 is TGTGCCAGCTCGCCCAATGGCAGGAATAATCAGCCCCAGCATTTT.